Each of the 7 T cell receptor beta chains below was sequenced from the same sample in a study of CD8+CD57+ T cells in acquired aplastic anemia. TCR beta VDJ and CDR3 profiles were obtained from a genomic DNA template. TCRdb processed the reads anew with MiXCR; each CDR3 protein has one entry. The sample shows around 170,000 distinct CDR3 sequences, 48% of them seen only once. For sequencing, patients were chosen who had shown expansion of CD8+CD57+ cells by flow cytometry. Sample: sorted CD4+, CD8+, or CD8+CD57+ T cells (not recorded which) from PBMCs. Receptors were obtained from a human donor with aplastic anemia.

The rearrangement uses TRBV2 and TRBJ2-5; 8 bases fit TRBD2. The trim removed 7 bases at V and 2 bases at J, leaving 3 bases unmatched. The length of the CDR3 is 13 residues. Per the germline V gene, CDR1 is SNHLY and CDR2 is FYNNEI. In DNA form, the CDR3 reads TGTGCCAGCATAGCGGGGACTCAAGAGACCCAGTACTTC. This sequence encodes CASIAGTQETQYF. Together with reference TRBV2 and TRBJ2-5, the CDR3 gives the full variable domain: EPEVTQTPSHQVTQMGQEVILRCVPISNHLYFYWYRQILGQKVEFLVSFYNNEISEKSEIFDDQFSVERPDGSNFTLKIRSTKLEDSAMYFCASIAGTQETQYFGPGTRLLVL.

This rearrangement joins TRBV19 to TRBJ2-5; D is unclear. Trimming removed 2 bases at V and 3 bases at J, with 7 bases between. Germline V gene lookup returns CDR1 LNHDA and CDR2 SQIVND (reference sequence). CDR3 size: 13 residues. CDR3 bases: TGTGCCAGTAGTATATACGGCGAAGAGACCCAGTACTTC. It codes for CASSIYGEETQYF.

Details on this clonotype: Because the CDR3 is missing its conserved closing phenylalanine or tryptophan, this is likely a read error. This chain's CDR3 is CATSKGETTGNTIYL. The CDR3 coding sequence is TGTGCCACCAGCAAGGGGGAGACAACTGGAAACACCATATATCTT. The rearrangement links TRBV15 to TRBJ1-3; D might be TRBD1 (6 bases). This CDR3 has 15 residues. V dropped 4 bases and J dropped 2 bases, with 12 bases sitting between them. CDR1 and CDR2 (germline): LNHNV, YYDKDF (reference sequence).

V is TRBV2 and J is TRBJ1-2; D is undetermined. Germline loops: CDR1 SNHLY, CDR2 FYNNEI. V shed 7 bases and J shed 8 bases, with 11 bases lying between them. The CDR3 loop spans 11 amino acids. In nucleotides, the CDR3 is TGTGCCAGCACACCCATGGGCGGCTACACCTTC. Protein product: CASTPMGGYTF.

Turning to this clonotype: Relative to the germline gene, one junction end is altered; a read error may explain this. The chain has TRBV5-4 and TRBJ2-7; 7 bases line up with TRBD2. Germline loops: CDR1 SGHNT, CDR2 YYREEE (reference sequence). The CDR3 has 15 residues. This CDR3 is CASSLGGTAFYEQYF. The CDR3 DNA is TGCGCCAGCAGCTTGGGAGGGACGGCCTTCTACGAGCAGTACTTC.

The chain links TRBV2 to TRBJ2-5; no firm D call. Germline lookup yields CDR1 SNHLY and CDR2 FYNNEI. The CDR3 is made up of 12 amino acids. Trimming stripped 4 bases from V and 3 bases from J, with 6 bases between. The CDR3 DNA sequence: TGTGCCAGCAGTGTACAGAAAGAGACCCAGTACTTC. Translated, it gives CASSVQKETQYF.

The chain links TRBV25-1 to TRBJ2-7; D perhaps matches TRBD2 (7 bases). The germline V and J ends were trimmed by 6 bases and 6 bases, with 21 bases remaining between them. Germline V lookup: CDR1 MGHDK, CDR2 SYGVNS. This CDR3 is 15 amino acids long. The CDR3 loop reads CASSLGTAGAAEQYF. As DNA, the CDR3 is TGTGCCAGCAGCTTAGGTACCGCGGGGGCCGCCGAGCAGTACTTC.